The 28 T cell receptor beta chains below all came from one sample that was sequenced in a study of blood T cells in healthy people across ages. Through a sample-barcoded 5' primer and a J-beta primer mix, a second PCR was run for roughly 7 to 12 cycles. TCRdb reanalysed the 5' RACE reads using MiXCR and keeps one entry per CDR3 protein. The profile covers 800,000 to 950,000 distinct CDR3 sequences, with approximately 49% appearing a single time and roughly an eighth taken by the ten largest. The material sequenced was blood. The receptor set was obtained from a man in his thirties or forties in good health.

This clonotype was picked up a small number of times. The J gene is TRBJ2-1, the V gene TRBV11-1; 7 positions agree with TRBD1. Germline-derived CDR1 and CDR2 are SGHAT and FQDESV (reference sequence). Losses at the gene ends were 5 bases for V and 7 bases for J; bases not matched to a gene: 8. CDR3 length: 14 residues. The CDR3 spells CASSRDSTGNEQFF. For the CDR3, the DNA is TGTGCCAGCAGCCGAGACTCGACAGGGAATGAGCAGTTCTTC. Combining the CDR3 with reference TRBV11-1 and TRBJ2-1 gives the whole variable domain EAEVAQSPRYKITEKSQAVAFWCDPISGHATLYWYRQILGQGPELLVQFQDESVVDDSQLPKDRFSAERLKGVDSTLKIQPAELGDSAMYLCASSRDSTGNEQFFGPGTRLTVL.

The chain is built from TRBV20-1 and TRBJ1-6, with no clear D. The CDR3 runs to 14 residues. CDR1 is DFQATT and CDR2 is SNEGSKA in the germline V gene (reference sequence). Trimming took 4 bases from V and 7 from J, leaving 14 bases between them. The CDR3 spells CSAKLDSGNSPLHF. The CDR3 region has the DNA TGCAGTGCTAAGCTGGACTCCGGCAATTCACCCCTCCACTTT.

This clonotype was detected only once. The CDR3 here is CASSAPGQGYEKLFF. The DNA for the CDR3 is TGTGCCAGCAGTGCCCCGGGACAGGGGTATGAAAAACTGTTTTTT. The gene calls are TRBV28 and TRBJ1-4, with 10 bases matching TRBD1. Per germline, CDR1 MDHEN and CDR2 SYDVKM. The CDR3 has 15 amino acids. V shed 5 bases and J 6 bases; nucleotides not matched to a gene: 6.

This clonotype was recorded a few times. The DNA for the CDR3 is TGTGCCAGCAGCTTAGGACTAGTCGCCGAGCAGTACTTC. Translating gives CASSLGLVAEQYF. This rearrangement joins TRBV7-9 to TRBJ2-7, with TRBD2 as a possible D gene (6 bases). Between the trimmed V and J ends, which lost 1 base and 6 bases, there was a span of 10 bases. This CDR3 comprises 13 residues. Germline lookup yields CDR1 SEHNR and CDR2 FQNEAQ (reference sequence).

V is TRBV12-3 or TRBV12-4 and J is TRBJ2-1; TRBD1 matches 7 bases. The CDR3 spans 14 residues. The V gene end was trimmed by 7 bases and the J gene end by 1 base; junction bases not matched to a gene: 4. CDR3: CASTLDRSYNEQFF. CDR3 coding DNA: TGTGCCAGCACCCTGGACAGGTCCTACAATGAGCAGTTCTTC.

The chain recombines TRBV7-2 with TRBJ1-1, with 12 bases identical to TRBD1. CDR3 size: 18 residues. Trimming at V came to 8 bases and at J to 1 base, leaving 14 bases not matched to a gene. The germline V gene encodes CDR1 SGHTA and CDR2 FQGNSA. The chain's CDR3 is CASGLGPPGQGANTEAFF. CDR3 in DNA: TGTGCCAGCGGCCTCGGCCCACCGGGACAGGGGGCGAACACTGAAGCTTTCTTT. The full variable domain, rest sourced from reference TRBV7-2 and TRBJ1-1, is GAGVSQSPSNKVTEKGKDVELRCDPISGHTALYWYRQSLGQGLEFLIYFQGNSAPDKSGLPSDRFSAERTGGSVSTLTIQRTQQEDSAVYLCASGLGPPGQGANTEAFFGQGTRLTVV.

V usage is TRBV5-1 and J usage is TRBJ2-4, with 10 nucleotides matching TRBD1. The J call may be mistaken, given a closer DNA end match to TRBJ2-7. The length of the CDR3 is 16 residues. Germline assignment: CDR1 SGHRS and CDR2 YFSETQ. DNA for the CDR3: TGCGCCAGCAGCTCAAAACCCGGGACAGGGGATTACGAGCAGTACTTC. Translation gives CASSSKPGTGDYEQYF.

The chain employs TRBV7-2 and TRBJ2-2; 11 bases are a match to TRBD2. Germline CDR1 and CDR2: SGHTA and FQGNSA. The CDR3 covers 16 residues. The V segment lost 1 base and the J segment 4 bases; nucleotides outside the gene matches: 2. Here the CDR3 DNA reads TGTGCCAGCAGCTTAGATAGCGGGGGGGCCACCGGGGAGCTGTTTTTT. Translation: CASSLDSGGATGELFF.

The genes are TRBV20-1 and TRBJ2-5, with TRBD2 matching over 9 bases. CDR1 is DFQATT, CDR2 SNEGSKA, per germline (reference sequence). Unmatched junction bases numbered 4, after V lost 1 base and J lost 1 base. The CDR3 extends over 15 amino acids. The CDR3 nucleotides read TGCAGTGCTAGAGTAGCGGGGGTCACCCAAGAGACCCAGTACTTC. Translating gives CSARVAGVTQETQYF.

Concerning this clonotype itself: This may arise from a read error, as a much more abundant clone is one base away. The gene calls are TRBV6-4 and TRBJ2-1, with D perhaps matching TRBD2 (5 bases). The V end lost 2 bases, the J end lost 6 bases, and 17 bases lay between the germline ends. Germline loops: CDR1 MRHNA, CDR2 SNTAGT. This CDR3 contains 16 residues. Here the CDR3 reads CASSDRLLGSCNEQFF. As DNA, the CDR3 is TGTGCCAGCAGTGACCGCCTACTAGGAAGTTGCAATGAGCAGTTCTTC.

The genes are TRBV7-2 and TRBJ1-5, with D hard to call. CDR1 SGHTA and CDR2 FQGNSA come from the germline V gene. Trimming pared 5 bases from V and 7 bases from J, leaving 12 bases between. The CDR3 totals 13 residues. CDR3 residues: CASSRSAGQPQHF. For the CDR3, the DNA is TGTGCCAGCAGCCGCTCAGCGGGGCAGCCCCAGCATTTT.

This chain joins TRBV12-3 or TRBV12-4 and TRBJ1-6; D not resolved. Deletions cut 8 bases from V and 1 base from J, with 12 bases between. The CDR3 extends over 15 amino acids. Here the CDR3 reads CASAEPGSYNSPLHF. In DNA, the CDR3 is TGTGCCAGCGCTGAACCAGGATCCTATAATTCACCCCTCCACTTT.

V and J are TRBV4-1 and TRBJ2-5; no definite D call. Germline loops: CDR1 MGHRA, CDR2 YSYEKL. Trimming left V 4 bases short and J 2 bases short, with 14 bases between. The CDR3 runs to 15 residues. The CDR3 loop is CASSLDWTDQETQYF. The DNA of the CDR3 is TGCGCCAGCAGCCTAGATTGGACGGATCAAGAGACCCAGTACTTC.

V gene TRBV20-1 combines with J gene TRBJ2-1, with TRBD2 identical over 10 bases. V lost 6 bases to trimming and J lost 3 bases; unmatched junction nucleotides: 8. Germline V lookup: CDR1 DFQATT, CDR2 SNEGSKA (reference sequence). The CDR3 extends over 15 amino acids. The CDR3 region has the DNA TGCAGTGCCCTCTCCCGGACTAGCGGCTACAATGAGCAGTTCTTC. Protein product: CSALSRTSGYNEQFF.

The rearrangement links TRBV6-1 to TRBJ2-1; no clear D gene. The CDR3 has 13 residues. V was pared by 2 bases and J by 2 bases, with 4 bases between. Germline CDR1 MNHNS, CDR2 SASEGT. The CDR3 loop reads CASSEFPYNEQFF. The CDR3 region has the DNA TGTGCCAGCAGTGAATTCCCCTACAATGAGCAGTTCTTC.

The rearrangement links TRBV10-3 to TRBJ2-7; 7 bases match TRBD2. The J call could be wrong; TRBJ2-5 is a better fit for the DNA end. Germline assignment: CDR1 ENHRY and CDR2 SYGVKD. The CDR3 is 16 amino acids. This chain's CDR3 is CAISESVSGVRETQYF. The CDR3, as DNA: TGTGCCATCAGTGAGTCGGTCAGCGGGGTAAGAGAGACCCAGTACTTC.

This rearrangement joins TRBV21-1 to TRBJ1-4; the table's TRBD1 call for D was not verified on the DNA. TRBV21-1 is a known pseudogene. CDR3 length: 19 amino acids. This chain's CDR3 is CASKTRADATGGTNEKLFF. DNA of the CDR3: TGTGCCAGCAAAACCCGCGCCGATGCTACAGGGGGAACTAATGAAAAACTGTTTTTT.

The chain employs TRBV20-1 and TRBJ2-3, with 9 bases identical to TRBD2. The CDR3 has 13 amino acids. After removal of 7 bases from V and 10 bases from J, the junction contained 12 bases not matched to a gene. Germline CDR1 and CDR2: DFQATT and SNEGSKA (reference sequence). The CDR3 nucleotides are TGCAGTGTGTGGCTAGCGGGGCTATCTGCGCAGTATTTT. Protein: CSVWLAGLSAQYF.

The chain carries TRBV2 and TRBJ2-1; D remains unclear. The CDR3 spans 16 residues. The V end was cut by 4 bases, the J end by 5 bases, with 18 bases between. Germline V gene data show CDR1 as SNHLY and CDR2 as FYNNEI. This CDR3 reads CASSVVVLQKHNEQFF. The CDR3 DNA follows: TGTGCCAGCAGTGTTGTAGTCCTCCAGAAGCACAATGAGCAGTTCTTC.

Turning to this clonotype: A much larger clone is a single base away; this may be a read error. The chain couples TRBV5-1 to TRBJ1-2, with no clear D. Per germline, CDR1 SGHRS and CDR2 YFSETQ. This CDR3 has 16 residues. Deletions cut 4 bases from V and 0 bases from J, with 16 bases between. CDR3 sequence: CASSTDVGAANYGYTF. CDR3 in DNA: TGCGCCAGCAGCACAGACGTCGGCGCAGCTAACTATGGCTACACCTTC.

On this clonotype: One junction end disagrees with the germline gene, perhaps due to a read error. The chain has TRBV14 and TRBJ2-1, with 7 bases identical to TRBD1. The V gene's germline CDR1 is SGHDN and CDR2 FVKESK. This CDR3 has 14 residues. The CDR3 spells CTSSRTGTYNERFF. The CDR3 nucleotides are TGTACCAGCAGCCGGACAGGTACCTACAATGAGCGGTTCTTC.

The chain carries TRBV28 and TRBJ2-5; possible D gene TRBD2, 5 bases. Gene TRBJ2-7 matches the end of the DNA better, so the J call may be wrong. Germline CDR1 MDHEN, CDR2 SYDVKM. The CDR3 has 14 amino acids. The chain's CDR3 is CASSLRGPNYEQYF. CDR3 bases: TGTGCCAGCAGTTTGCGAGGGCCTAACTACGAGCAGTACTTC.

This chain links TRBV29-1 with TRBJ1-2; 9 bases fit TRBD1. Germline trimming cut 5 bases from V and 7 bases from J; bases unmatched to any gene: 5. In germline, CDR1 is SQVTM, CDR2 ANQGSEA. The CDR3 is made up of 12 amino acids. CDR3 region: CSVQQGAGGYTF. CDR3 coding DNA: TGCAGCGTTCAACAGGGGGCGGGTGGCTACACCTTC.

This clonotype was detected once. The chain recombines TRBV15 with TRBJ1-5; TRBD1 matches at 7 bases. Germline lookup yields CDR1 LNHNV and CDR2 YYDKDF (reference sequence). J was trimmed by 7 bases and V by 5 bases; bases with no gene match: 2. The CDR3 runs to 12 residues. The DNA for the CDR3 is TGTGCCACCAGCGGGGACAGCCAGCCCCAGCATTTT. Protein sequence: CATSGDSQPQHF.

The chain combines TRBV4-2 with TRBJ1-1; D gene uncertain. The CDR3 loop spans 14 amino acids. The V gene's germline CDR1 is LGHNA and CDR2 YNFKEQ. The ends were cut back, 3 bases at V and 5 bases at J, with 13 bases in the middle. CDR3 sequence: CASSHDLKDTEAFF. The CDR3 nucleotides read TGTGCCAGCAGCCACGACTTAAAGGATACTGAAGCTTTCTTT.

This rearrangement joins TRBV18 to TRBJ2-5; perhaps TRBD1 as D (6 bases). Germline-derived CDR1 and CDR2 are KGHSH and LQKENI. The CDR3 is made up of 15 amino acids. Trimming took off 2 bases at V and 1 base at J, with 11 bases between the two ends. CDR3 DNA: TGTGCCAGCTCACCATCATCGACAGGCCAAGAGACCCAGTACTTC. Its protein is CASSPSSTGQETQYF.

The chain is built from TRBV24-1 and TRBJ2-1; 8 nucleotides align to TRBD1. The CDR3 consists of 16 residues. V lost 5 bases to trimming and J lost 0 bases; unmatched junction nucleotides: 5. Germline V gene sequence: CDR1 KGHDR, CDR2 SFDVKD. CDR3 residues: CATSGPTGVSYNEQFF. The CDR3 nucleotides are TGTGCCACCAGTGGGCCGACAGGGGTCTCCTACAATGAGCAGTTCTTC.

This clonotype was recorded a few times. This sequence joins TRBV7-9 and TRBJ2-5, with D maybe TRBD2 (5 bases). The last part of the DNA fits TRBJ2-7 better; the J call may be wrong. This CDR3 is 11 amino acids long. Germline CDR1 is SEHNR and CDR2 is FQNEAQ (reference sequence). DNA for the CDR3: TGTGCCATCCCCGGGGTCTACGAGCAGTACTTC. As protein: CAIPGVYEQYF.